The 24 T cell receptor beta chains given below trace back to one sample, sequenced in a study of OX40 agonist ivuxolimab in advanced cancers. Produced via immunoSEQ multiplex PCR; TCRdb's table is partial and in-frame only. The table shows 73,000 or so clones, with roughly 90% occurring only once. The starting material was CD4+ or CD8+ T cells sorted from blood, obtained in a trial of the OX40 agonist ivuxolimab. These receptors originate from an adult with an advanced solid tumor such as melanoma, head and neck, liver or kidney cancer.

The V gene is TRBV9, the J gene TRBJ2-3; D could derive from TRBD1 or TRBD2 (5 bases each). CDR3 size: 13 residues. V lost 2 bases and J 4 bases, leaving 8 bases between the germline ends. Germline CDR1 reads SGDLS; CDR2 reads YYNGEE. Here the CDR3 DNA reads TGTGCCAGCAGCGTCGGGGACGCAGATACGCAGTATTTT. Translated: CASSVGDADTQYF.

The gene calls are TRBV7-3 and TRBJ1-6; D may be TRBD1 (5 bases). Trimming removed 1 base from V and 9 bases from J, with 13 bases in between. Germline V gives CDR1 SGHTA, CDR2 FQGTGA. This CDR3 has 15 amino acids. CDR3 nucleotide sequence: TGTGCCAGCAGCTTAAAAGGGCAGGGATCTTCACCCCTCCACTTT. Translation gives CASSLKGQGSSPLHF.

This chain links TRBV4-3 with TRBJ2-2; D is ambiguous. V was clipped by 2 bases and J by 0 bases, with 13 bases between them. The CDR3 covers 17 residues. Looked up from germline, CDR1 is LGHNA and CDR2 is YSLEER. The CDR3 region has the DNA TGCGCCAGCAGCCAACAATACAGAGGAACGAACACCGGGGAGCTGTTTTTT. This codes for CASSQQYRGTNTGELFF.

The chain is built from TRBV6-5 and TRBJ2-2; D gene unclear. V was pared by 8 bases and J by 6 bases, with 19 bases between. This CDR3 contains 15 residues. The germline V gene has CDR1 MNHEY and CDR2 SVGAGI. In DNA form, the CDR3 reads TGTGCCAGCGGAACAGTCAGGCGTCGCGCCGGGGAGCTGTTTTTT. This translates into CASGTVRRRAGELFF.

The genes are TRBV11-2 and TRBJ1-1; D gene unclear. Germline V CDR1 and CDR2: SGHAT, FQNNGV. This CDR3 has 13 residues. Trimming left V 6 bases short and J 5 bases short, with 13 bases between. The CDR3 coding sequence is TGTGCCAGCAGACAAATAGGGTTAACTGAAGCTTTCTTT. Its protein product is CASRQIGLTEAFF.

CDR3 nucleotide sequence: TGTGCCAGCAGCACCGAAGGGGCCCCGGGACAGGTCTATGGCTACACCTTC. The encoded protein is CASSTEGAPGQVYGYTF. The chain combines TRBV11-2 with TRBJ1-2; TRBD1 agrees at 8 bases. This CDR3 region has 17 residues. Germline CDR1 is SGHAT and CDR2 is FQNNGV. The ends lost 5 bases at V and 4 bases at J; junction bases unmatched: 15. The full variable domain, completed using reference TRBV11-2 and TRBJ1-2, is EAGVAQSPRYKIIEKRQSVAFWCNPISGHATLYWYQQILGQGPKLLIQFQNNGVVDDSQLPKDRFSAERLKGVDSTLKIQPAKLEDSAVYLCASSTEGAPGQVYGYTFGSGTRLTVV.

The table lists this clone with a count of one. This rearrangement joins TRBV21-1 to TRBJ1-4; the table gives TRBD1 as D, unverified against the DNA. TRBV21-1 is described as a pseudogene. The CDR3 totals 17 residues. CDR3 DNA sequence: TGTGCCAGCAGCACCGGGACAGGGTCTCCAACTAATGAAAAACTGTTTTTT. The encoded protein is CASSTGTGSPTNEKLFF.

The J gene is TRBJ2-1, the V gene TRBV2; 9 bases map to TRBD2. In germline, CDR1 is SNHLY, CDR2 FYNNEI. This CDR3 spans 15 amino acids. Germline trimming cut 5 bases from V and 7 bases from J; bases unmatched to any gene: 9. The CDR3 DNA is TGTGCCAGCAGTACCCCGGGACTAGCTGGAAATGAGCAGTTCTTC. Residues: CASSTPGLAGNEQFF.

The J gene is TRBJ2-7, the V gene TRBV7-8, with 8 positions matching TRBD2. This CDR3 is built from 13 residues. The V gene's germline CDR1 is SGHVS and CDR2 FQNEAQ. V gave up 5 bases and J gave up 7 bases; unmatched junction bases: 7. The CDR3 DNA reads TGTGCCAGCAGCCCCCGGGGGGGAGGAGAGCAGTACTTC. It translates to CASSPRGGGEQYF.

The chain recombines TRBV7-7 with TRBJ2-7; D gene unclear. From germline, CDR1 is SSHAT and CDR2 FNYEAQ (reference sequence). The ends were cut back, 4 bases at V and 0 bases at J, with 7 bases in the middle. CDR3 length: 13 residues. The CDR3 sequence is CASSSFHSYEQYF. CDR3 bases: TGTGCCAGCAGCTCGTTCCACTCCTACGAGCAGTACTTC. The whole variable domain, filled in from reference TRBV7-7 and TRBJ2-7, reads GAGVSQSPRYKVTKRGQDVTLRCDPISSHATLYWYQQALGQGPEFLTYFNYEAQPDKSGLPSDRFSAERPEGSISTLTIQRTEQRDSAMYRCASSSFHSYEQYFGPGTRLTVT.

CDR3 in amino acids: CASSQGTDGYTF. DNA of the CDR3: TGCGCCAGCAGCCAGGGAACGGATGGCTACACCTTC. J is TRBJ1-2 and V is TRBV4-1; D gene ambiguous. V was trimmed by 3 bases and J by 6 bases, leaving 8 bases between them. Germline V gene data show CDR1 as MGHRA and CDR2 as YSYEKL. The CDR3 contains 12 residues.

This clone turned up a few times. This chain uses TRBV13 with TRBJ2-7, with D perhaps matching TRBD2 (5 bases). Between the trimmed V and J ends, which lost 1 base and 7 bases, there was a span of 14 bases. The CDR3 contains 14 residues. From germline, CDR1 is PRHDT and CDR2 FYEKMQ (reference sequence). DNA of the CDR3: TGTGCCAGCAGCTTAGAGGGCGATTCGGGGGAGCAGTACTTC. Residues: CASSLEGDSGEQYF.

The CDR3 loop reads CASSFGETQYF. For the CDR3, the DNA is TGTGCCAGCAGCTTCGGGGAGACCCAGTACTTC. J is TRBJ2-5 and V is TRBV5-6; no clear D. Germline CDR1 reads SGHDT; CDR2 reads YYEEEE. This CDR3 comprises 11 residues. V lost 2 bases and J lost 5, with 4 bases in between.

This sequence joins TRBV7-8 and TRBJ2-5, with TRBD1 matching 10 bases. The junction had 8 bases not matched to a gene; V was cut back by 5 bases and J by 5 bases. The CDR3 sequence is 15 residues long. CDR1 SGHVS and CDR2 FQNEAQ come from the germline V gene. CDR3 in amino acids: CASSRGQGNRETQYF. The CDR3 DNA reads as TGTGCCAGCAGCCGGGGACAGGGGAATCGGGAGACCCAGTACTTC.

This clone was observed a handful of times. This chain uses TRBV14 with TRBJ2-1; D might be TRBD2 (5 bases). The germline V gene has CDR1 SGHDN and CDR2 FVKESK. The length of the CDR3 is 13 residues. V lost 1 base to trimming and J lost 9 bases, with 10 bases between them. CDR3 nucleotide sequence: TGTGCCAGCAGCCAAGGGGAGCTTATTGAGCAGTTCTTC. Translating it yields CASSQGELIEQFF.

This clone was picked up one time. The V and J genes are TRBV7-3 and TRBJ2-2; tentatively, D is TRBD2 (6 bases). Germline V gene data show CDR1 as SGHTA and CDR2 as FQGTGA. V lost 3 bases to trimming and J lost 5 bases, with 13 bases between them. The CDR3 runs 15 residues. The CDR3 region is CASSFASGGTGELFF. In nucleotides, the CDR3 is TGTGCCAGCAGCTTCGCTTCCGGGGGAACCGGGGAGCTGTTTTTT.

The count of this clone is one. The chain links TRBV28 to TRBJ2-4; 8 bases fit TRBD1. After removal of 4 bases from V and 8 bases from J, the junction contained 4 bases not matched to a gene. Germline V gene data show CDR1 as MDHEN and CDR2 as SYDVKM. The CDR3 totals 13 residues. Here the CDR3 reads CASSSQGADIQYF. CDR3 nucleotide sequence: TGTGCCAGCAGTTCCCAGGGGGCCGACATTCAGTACTTC.

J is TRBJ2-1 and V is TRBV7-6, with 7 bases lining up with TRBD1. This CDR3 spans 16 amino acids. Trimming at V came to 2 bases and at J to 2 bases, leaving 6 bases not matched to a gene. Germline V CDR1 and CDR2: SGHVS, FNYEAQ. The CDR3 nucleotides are TGTGCCAGCAGCTTACCCAGGGGGTCAACCTACAATGAGCAGTTCTTC. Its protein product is CASSLPRGSTYNEQFF.

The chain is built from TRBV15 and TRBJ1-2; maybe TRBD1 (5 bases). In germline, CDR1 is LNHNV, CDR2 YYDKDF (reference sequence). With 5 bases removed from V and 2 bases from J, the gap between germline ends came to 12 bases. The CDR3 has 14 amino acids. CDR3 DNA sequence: TGTGCCACCAGCCCCAGGGAAGGGAACTATGGCTACACCTTC. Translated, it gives CATSPREGNYGYTF. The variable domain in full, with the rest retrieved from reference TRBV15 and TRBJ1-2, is DAMVIQNPRYQVTQFGKPVTLSCSQTLNHNVMYWYQQKSSQAPKLLFHYYDKDFNNEADTPDNFQSRRPNTSFCFLDIRSPGLGDTAMYLCATSPREGNYGYTFGSGTRLTVV.

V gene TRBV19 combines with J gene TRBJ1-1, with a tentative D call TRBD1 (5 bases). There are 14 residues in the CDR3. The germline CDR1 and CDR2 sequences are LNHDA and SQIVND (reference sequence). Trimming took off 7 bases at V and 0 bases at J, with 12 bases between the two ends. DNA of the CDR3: TGTGCCAGTATGAAAACAGGAATGAACACTGAAGCTTTCTTT. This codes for CASMKTGMNTEAFF.

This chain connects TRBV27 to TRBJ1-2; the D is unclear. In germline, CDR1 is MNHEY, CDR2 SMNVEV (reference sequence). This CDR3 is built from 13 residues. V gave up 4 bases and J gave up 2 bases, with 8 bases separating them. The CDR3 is CASSSLTNYGYTF. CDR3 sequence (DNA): TGTGCCAGCAGTTCTTTAACGAACTATGGCTACACCTTC.

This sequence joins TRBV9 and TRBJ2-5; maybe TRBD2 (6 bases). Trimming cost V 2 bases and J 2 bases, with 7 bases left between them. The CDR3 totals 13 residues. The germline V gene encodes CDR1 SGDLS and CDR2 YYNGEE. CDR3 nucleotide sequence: TGTGCCAGCAGCGTCGGGGGACAAGAGACCCAGTACTTC. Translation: CASSVGGQETQYF.

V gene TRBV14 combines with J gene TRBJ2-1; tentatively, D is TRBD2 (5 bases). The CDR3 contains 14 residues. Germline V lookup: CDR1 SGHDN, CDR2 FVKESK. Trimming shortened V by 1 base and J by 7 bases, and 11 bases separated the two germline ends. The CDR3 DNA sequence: TGTGCCAGCAGCCAAGTCTACCGAGGGAATGAGCAGTTCTTC. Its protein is CASSQVYRGNEQFF.

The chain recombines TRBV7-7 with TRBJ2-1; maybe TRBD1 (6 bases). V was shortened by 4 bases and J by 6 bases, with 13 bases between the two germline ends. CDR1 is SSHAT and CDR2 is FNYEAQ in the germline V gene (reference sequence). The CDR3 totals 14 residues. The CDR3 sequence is CASSSLQGRNEQFF. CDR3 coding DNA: TGTGCCAGCAGCTCCCTACAGGGTCGCAATGAGCAGTTCTTC.